These 15 T cell receptor beta chains came from one sample sequenced in a study of blood T cells in healthy people across ages. It was with a sample-barcoded 5' primer and a J-beta primer mix that a second PCR of about 7 to 12 cycles was run. In TCRdb, the 5' RACE reads were re-called with MiXCR into one record per CDR3 protein. The top ten hold roughly 3.7% of the sample, which has 1.5 million or so distinct CDR3 sequences, under 55% seen once. The sample taken for sequencing was blood. All receptors come from a woman under 30 in good health.

This clonotype has just a few counts. This sequence joins TRBV29-1 and TRBJ1-4, with 10 bases aligning to TRBD1. This CDR3 has 15 residues. Germline lookup yields CDR1 SQVTM and CDR2 ANQGSEA. Unmatched junction bases numbered 6, after V lost 6 bases and J lost 2 bases. CDR3 nucleotide sequence: TGCAGCGTAACCCCGGGACAGGGGACTAATGAAAAACTGTTTTTT. It is translated as CSVTPGQGTNEKLFF.

There are a few counts of this clonotype. DNA for the CDR3: TGTGCCAGCAGTACTCGCGGGGGTAGCGGGAGCCCTCTTTACGAGCAGTACTTC. Translating it yields CASSTRGGSGSPLYEQYF. The chain carries TRBV6-2 or TRBV6-3 and TRBJ2-7; TRBD2 agrees at 9 bases. Trimming at V came to 5 bases and at J to 4 bases, leaving 18 bases not matched to a gene. The germline V gene has CDR1 MNHEY and CDR2 SVGEGT. The CDR3 runs 18 residues.

The gene calls are TRBV6-5 and TRBJ2-7; possible D gene TRBD2, 5 bases. Germline V gene lookup returns CDR1 MNHEY and CDR2 SVGAGI. V shed 6 bases and J shed 1 base, with 13 bases lying between them. The CDR3 contains 14 residues. The CDR3 nucleotides read TGTGCCAGCAGCTCACTGAGCGGTTCCTACGAGCAGTACTTC. Translated: CASSSLSGSYEQYF.

The table lists this clonotype with a few counts. The chain has TRBV20-1 and TRBJ1-2; D is unclear. Germline V gene sequence: CDR1 DFQATT, CDR2 SNEGSKA (reference sequence). CDR3 length: 12 residues. V lost 4 bases and J lost 5, with 11 bases in between. In DNA form, the CDR3 reads TGCAGTGCTATACGGACTGATTATGGCTACACCTTC. Residues: CSAIRTDYGYTF.

The chain combines TRBV7-9 with TRBJ2-3, with no clear D. Trimming shortened V by 11 bases and J by 14 bases, and 23 bases separated the two germline ends. From germline, CDR1 is SEHNR and CDR2 FQNEAQ (reference sequence). The CDR3 covers 12 residues. The CDR3 bases are TGTGCCGCCGGCCCCCATGAATTCGACATGTATTTT. It is translated as CAAGPHEFDMYF.

The chain links TRBV27 to TRBJ1-2; 7 bases line up with TRBD1. In germline, CDR1 is MNHEY, CDR2 SMNVEV (reference sequence). The CDR3 spans 16 residues. V was clipped by 6 bases and J by 3 bases; unmatched bases: 13. CDR3 in amino acids: CASRAGGTPEHYGYTF. CDR3 sequence (DNA): TGTGCCAGCAGAGCAGGGGGTACGCCGGAACACTATGGCTACACCTTC.

This clonotype showed up just a few times. The rearrangement uses TRBV6-2 or TRBV6-3 and TRBJ2-3, with D perhaps matching TRBD1 (6 bases). This CDR3 spans 15 amino acids. Deletions cut 6 bases from V and 0 bases from J, with 13 bases between. CDR1 is MNHEY, CDR2 SVGEGT, per germline. CDR3 loop: CASSYGTTSTDTQYF. In nucleotides, the CDR3 is TGTGCCAGCAGCTACGGGACAACTAGCACAGATACGCAGTATTTT.

The rearrangement joins TRBV4-3 to TRBJ2-1, with D possibly TRBD1 on 6 matching bases. Germline V CDR1 and CDR2: LGHNA, YSLEER. V shed 0 bases and J shed 6 bases, with 21 bases lying between them. The CDR3 contains 18 residues. The CDR3 DNA reads as TGCGCCAGCAGCCAAGATCGGTCGTCAGGGGCGAGGGGCAATGAGCAGTTCTTC. Encoded protein: CASSQDRSSGARGNEQFF.

In DNA, the CDR3 is TGTGCCATCAGTGAGTCAGGGACCGGACTTAATGAAAAACTGTTTTTT. Translation: CAISESGTGLNEKLFF. The chain carries TRBV10-3 and TRBJ1-4; perhaps TRBD1 as D (5 bases). This CDR3 has 16 amino acids. Germline-derived CDR1 and CDR2 are ENHRY and SYGVKD. V lost 0 bases, J lost 4 bases, and 12 bases lay in between.

The chain combines TRBV4-1 with TRBJ2-5; D remains unclear. CDR1 is MGHRA and CDR2 is YSYEKL in the germline V gene. The CDR3 is 14 residues long. V lost 1 base, J lost 2 bases, and 8 bases lay in between. The CDR3 sequence: CASSQVAEQETQYF. DNA of the CDR3: TGCGCCAGCAGCCAAGTGGCAGAACAAGAGACCCAGTACTTC.

This clonotype has more than one count but fewer than ten. The chain couples TRBV20-1 to TRBJ2-3; 7 bases fit TRBD2. Trimming removed 3 bases from V and 7 bases from J; junction bases left unmatched: 16. Germline V gives CDR1 DFQATT, CDR2 SNEGSKA (reference sequence). The CDR3 has 16 amino acids. CDR3 region: CSASRDYPGGRNTQYF. CDR3 DNA sequence: TGCAGTGCTAGCCGGGACTACCCGGGGGGAAGGAATACGCAGTATTTT.

This clonotype was observed a single time. The chain uses TRBV24-1 and TRBJ1-1, with TRBD1 as a possible D gene (6 bases). V lost 3 bases and J 1 base, leaving 14 bases between the germline ends. The germline V gene has CDR1 KGHDR and CDR2 SFDVKD. This CDR3 is built from 16 residues. The CDR3: CATSDPFRGENTEAFF. The CDR3 DNA reads as TGTGCCACCAGTGATCCCTTCAGGGGTGAGAACACTGAAGCTTTCTTT.

This clonotype was observed many times. The J gene is TRBJ2-4, the V gene TRBV4-1; tentative D call: TRBD1 (6 bases). This CDR3 has 16 amino acids. Trimming shortened V by 4 bases and J by 0 bases, and 13 bases separated the two germline ends. CDR1 and CDR2 (germline): MGHRA, YSYEKL. The CDR3 is CASSRAQGLAKNIQYF. DNA for the CDR3: TGCGCCAGCAGCCGCGCCCAGGGGTTAGCCAAAAACATTCAGTACTTC.

This chain links TRBV30 with TRBJ2-7, with 9 bases aligning to TRBD1. Germline CDR1 and CDR2: GTSNPN and SVGIG (reference sequence). V lost 0 bases to trimming and J lost 0 bases; unmatched junction nucleotides: 9. CDR3 length: 17 residues. CDR3 amino acids: CAWSVRLRDRDSYEQYF. The CDR3 bases are TGTGCCTGGAGTGTACGACTGAGGGACAGGGACTCCTACGAGCAGTACTTC.

This clonotype was detected only a few times. The rearrangement uses TRBV7-8 and TRBJ1-5, with TRBD1 as a possible D gene (6 bases). Per germline, CDR1 SGHVS and CDR2 FQNEAQ. The CDR3 totals 14 residues. Deletions cut 5 bases from V and 5 bases from J, with 13 bases between. For the CDR3, the DNA is TGTGCCAGCAGCGCCACAGGGAGCCATCAGCCCCAGCATTTT. Translation gives CASSATGSHQPQHF.